This T cell receptor beta chain was observed in a study of T cells in Graves' hyperthyroidism and ophthalmopathy. Study in general: Specimen type is peripheral blood, collected at initial diagnosis prior to any treatment. The study's findings and limits: Among thyroid clonotypes expanded above 0.001, most also appeared in blood. A model of 13 V-J pairs discriminated ophthalmopathy from stable hyperthyroidism.

Each ophthalmopathy patient scored at least 3 on the Clinical Activity Score and at least 4 on NOSPECS grade, with duration under 3 months. The CDR3 has 15 residues. Germline trimming cut 2 bases from V and 3 bases from J; bases unmatched to any gene: 2. CDR1 is SGHDN and CDR2 is FVKESK in the germline V gene. Of note for this clonotype: Its antigen is not identified.

RNA transcripts were the template for amplifying TCR beta CDR3 regions. The TCR CDR3 first-round RT-PCR relied on the HTBI primer set. Using its own MiXCR run on the multiplex PCR reads, TCRdb lists one record per CDR3 protein. The sample shows some 300,000 distinct CDR3 sequences, less than 20% of them seen only once. The sequenced sample was blood. The source is a man aged 50-59 years with Graves' ophthalmopathy. The chain joins TRBV14 to TRBJ2-2; 8 nucleotides line up with TRBD1. The chain's CDR3 is CASSQRTGYTGELFF. The CDR3 region has the DNA TGTGCCAGCAGCCAACGGACAGGGTACACCGGGGAGCTGTTTTTT.